Below are 32 T cell receptor beta chains sequenced from a single sample in a study of T cell responses to AZD1222 COVID-19 vaccine. This table comes from immunoSEQ multiplex PCR, and its TCRdb copy is limited to in-frame clones, with some not included. Here the sample spans some 200,000 clones, around 94% being singletons. The input for sequencing was peripheral blood, taken 28 days after the second dose of the MenACWY control vaccine. The receptor set was obtained from an adult who received the MenACWY meningococcal vaccine as a control.

This chain connects TRBV4-2 to TRBJ2-3; 7 bases line up with TRBD2. In germline, CDR1 is LGHNA, CDR2 YNFKEQ. The V gene end was trimmed by 4 bases and the J gene end by 1 base; junction bases not matched to a gene: 2. This CDR3 is 14 amino acids long. The CDR3 here is CASSLGGGTDTQYF. The CDR3 DNA reads TGTGCCAGCAGCCTTGGGGGGGGCACAGATACGCAGTATTTT.

This sequence joins TRBV27 and TRBJ1-2; 9 bases map to TRBD1. With 0 bases clipped from V and 4 bases from J, the junction kept 3 bases outside the gene matches. The CDR3 totals 15 residues. Germline CDR1 and CDR2: MNHEY and SMNVEV (reference sequence). CDR3 sequence (DNA): TGTGCCAGCAGTTTATCGGGACAGGGTGGCTATGGCTACACCTTC. Its translation: CASSLSGQGGYGYTF.

V and J are TRBV5-1 and TRBJ2-1; D perhaps matches TRBD2 (6 bases). Deletions cut 0 bases from V and 9 bases from J, with 16 bases between. Germline V gene lookup returns CDR1 SGHRS and CDR2 YFSETQ. The CDR3 has 15 residues. This CDR3 is CASSLAVSGSGEQFF. The CDR3 nucleotides are TGCGCCAGCAGCTTGGCCGTTTCCGGGAGTGGTGAGCAGTTCTTC.

This sequence joins TRBV7-9 and TRBJ1-6, with D unresolved. CDR1 and CDR2 from the germline V gene are SEHNR and FQNEAQ (reference sequence). Trimming took 0 bases from V and 8 from J, leaving 11 bases between them. The CDR3 is 15 residues long. The CDR3 loop is CASSLAQRSYSPLHF. The CDR3 bases are TGTGCCAGCAGCTTAGCGCAGCGCAGTTATTCACCCCTCCACTTT.

The CDR3 here is CASSLGQGADEQFF. DNA for the CDR3: TGTGCCAGCAGCTTGGGGCAGGGGGCGGATGAGCAGTTCTTC. V gene TRBV11-3 combines with J gene TRBJ2-1, with 8 bases aligning to TRBD1. The CDR3 is 14 residues long. Germline lookup yields CDR1 SGHNT and CDR2 YENEEA. V was clipped by 3 bases and J by 8 bases; unmatched bases: 6.

V usage is TRBV6-5 and J usage is TRBJ2-7; 8 nucleotides agree with TRBD1. Germline V gene lookup returns CDR1 MNHEY and CDR2 SVGAGI. The trim removed 10 bases at V and 3 bases at J, leaving 5 bases unmatched. This CDR3 has 12 residues. This CDR3 reads CATRQGFYEQYF. In DNA, the CDR3 is TGTGCCACCCGACAGGGGTTCTACGAGCAGTACTTC.

The chain uses TRBV4-1 and TRBJ1-2; D might be TRBD1 (6 bases). This CDR3 is built from 13 residues. Trimming removed 2 bases from V and 9 bases from J, with 13 bases in between. Germline V gene sequence: CDR1 MGHRA, CDR2 YSYEKL. The CDR3 DNA is TGCGCCAGCAGCCAAACACAGGGTATCCGCTACACCTTC. Its protein is CASSQTQGIRYTF.

This clone was detected ten times or more. The chain couples TRBV28 to TRBJ2-1; no clear D gene. Germline CDR1 and CDR2: MDHEN and SYDVKM. This CDR3 comprises 15 residues. Trimming cost V 5 bases and J 0 bases, with 11 bases left between them. The CDR3 here is CASSPPMSSYNEQFF. The CDR3 DNA sequence: TGTGCCAGCAGTCCCCCAATGAGCTCCTACAATGAGCAGTTCTTC.

The chain's CDR3 is CSVVTAVLSYEQYF. CDR3 DNA sequence: TGCAGCGTTGTAACGGCAGTACTCTCCTACGAGCAGTACTTC. The gene calls are TRBV29-1 and TRBJ2-7; D ambiguous. V was shortened by 4 bases and J by 0 bases, with 13 bases between the two germline ends. This CDR3 is built from 14 residues. CDR1 and CDR2 from the germline V gene are SQVTM and ANQGSEA.

This chain joins TRBV30 and TRBJ2-7; the match to TRBD2 covers 11 bases. The J segment lost 2 bases and the V segment lost 0 bases, leaving 12 bases of the junction unmatched. This CDR3 comprises 18 residues. The germline V gene has CDR1 GTSNPN and CDR2 SVGIG (reference sequence). In DNA form, the CDR3 reads TGTGCCTGGAGTGTGCGAAAGACTAGCGGGATTCGAACCTACGAGCAGTACTTC. Amino acids: CAWSVRKTSGIRTYEQYF.

For the CDR3, the DNA is TGTGCCAGCAGTGGAGGGGTCGGTGGCTATGGCTACACCTTC. Its translation is CASSGGVGGYGYTF. The genes are TRBV2 and TRBJ1-2; the D gene is possibly TRBD1 (5 bases). Germline CDR1 SNHLY, CDR2 FYNNEI. This CDR3 spans 14 amino acids. V gave up 4 bases and J gave up 4 bases, with 13 bases separating them. Looking up the rest from reference TRBV2 and TRBJ1-2 gives the full variable domain: EPEVTQTPSHQVTQMGQEVILRCVPISNHLYFYWYRQILGQKVEFLVSFYNNEISEKSEIFDDQFSVERPDGSNFTLKIRSTKLEDSAMYFCASSGGVGGYGYTFGSGTRLTVV.

The chain employs TRBV6-4 and TRBJ2-2; no clear D gene. The ends were cut back, 3 bases at V and 6 bases at J, with 8 bases in the middle. This CDR3 region has 13 residues. Per germline, CDR1 MRHNA and CDR2 SNTAGT. CDR3 nucleotides: TGTGCCAGCAGTGAGGATGCCCCCGGGGAGCTGTTTTTT. As protein: CASSEDAPGELFF.

The chain uses TRBV10-1 and TRBJ1-2, with TRBD1 identical over 10 bases. CDR1 and CDR2 from the germline V gene are WNHNN and SYGVQD (reference sequence). Trimming took 2 bases from V and 4 from J; bases not matched to a gene: 1. The length of the CDR3 is 14 residues. As DNA, the CDR3 is TGCGCCAGCAGTGAGGGGGACAGGGGCTATGGCTACACCTTC. Amino acids: CASSEGDRGYGYTF.

This clone was seen only a few times. The rearrangement uses TRBV5-4 and TRBJ2-7, with D unclear. Germline CDR1 and CDR2: SGHNT and YYREEE (reference sequence). Trimming pared 2 bases from V and 0 bases from J, leaving 12 bases between. The CDR3 is 15 residues long. Here the CDR3 DNA reads TGTGCCAGCAGCTTTCAAAGCCTAGGCTCCTACGAGCAGTACTTC. Amino acids: CASSFQSLGSYEQYF.

CDR3 in amino acids: CASSAPGQVTGYTF. CDR3 nucleotides: TGTGCCAGCAGTGCCCCGGGACAGGTGACCGGCTACACCTTC. The rearrangement joins TRBV28 to TRBJ1-2; 8 bases are a match to TRBD1. The CDR3 runs to 14 residues. Trimming cost V 5 bases and J 8 bases; bases outside gene matches: 10. Germline CDR1 is MDHEN and CDR2 is SYDVKM.

The V and J genes are TRBV6-1 and TRBJ1-1, with no clear D. The CDR3 covers 14 residues. Germline assignment: CDR1 MNHNS and CDR2 SASEGT. V lost 3 bases and J 5 bases, leaving 13 bases between the germline ends. This chain's CDR3 is CASSEDGPWTEAFF. The CDR3 nucleotides are TGTGCCAGCAGTGAGGACGGTCCGTGGACTGAAGCTTTCTTT.

This chain joins TRBV28 and TRBJ1-5; TRBD1 might be the D (5 bases). The CDR3 has 15 residues. Germline CDR1 reads MDHEN; CDR2 reads SYDVKM. Trimming stripped 2 bases from V and 7 bases from J, with 15 bases between. Here the CDR3 DNA reads TGTGCCAGCAGTTTAAGGGGCGAGGGGAAGCAGCCCCAGCATTTT. Encoded protein: CASSLRGEGKQPQHF.

In this sample, this clone turned up a few times. The sample contains more than one DNA sequence encoding this CDR3. The chain couples TRBV3-1 (or the pseudogene TRBV3-2) to TRBJ2-7; D unclear. This CDR3 is built from 13 residues. The V end lost 1 base, the J end lost 5 bases, and 9 bases lay between the germline ends. The germline V gene has CDR1 LGHDT and CDR2 YNNKEL (reference sequence). The CDR3 sequence is CASSQASKNEQYF. The CDR3 DNA follows: TGTGCCAGCAGCCAAGCGTCAAAAAACGAGCAGTACTTC.

This clone was recorded only once. This chain links TRBV28 with TRBJ2-1, with 11 nucleotides matching TRBD1. This CDR3 is built from 14 residues. With 5 bases clipped from V and 8 bases from J, the junction kept 5 bases outside the gene matches. CDR1 MDHEN and CDR2 SYDVKM come from the germline V gene. CDR3 region: CASSRGDRGYEQFF. The CDR3 DNA reads TGTGCCAGCAGTCGCGGGGACAGGGGGTATGAGCAGTTCTTC.

The chain employs TRBV18 and TRBJ2-7; perhaps TRBD2 as D (5 bases). Trimming removed 3 bases at V and 6 bases at J, with 15 bases between. This CDR3 has 14 residues. CDR1 and CDR2 (germline): KGHSH, LQKENI. The CDR3 nucleotides are TGTGCCAGCTCACCTCCCACGGGTACTAGCGAGCAGTACTTC. This encodes CASSPPTGTSEQYF.

The rearrangement joins TRBV3-1 (or the pseudogene TRBV3-2) to TRBJ1-1; no reliable D call. V was cut by 1 base and J by 4 bases, with 19 bases left in between. CDR1 LGHDT and CDR2 YNNKEL come from the germline V gene (reference sequence). The CDR3 totals 17 residues. The CDR3 DNA reads as TGTGCCAGCAGCCAAGTCACGTTCCATAATGGTTGCACTGAAGCTTTCTTT. This gives the protein CASSQVTFHNGCTEAFF.

The rearrangement joins TRBV11-2 to TRBJ1-6; D might be TRBD1 (6 bases). V was cut by 3 bases and J by 0 bases, with 15 bases left in between. The CDR3 is made up of 18 amino acids. Germline V gene data show CDR1 as SGHAT and CDR2 as FQNNGV. The CDR3 bases are TGTGCCAGCAGCTTTAACACAGGGAGCAGCTCCTATAATTCACCCCTCCACTTT. Its translation is CASSFNTGSSSYNSPLHF. The whole variable domain, remainder taken from reference TRBV11-2 and TRBJ1-6, is EAGVAQSPRYKIIEKRQSVAFWCNPISGHATLYWYQQILGQGPKLLIQFQNNGVVDDSQLPKDRFSAERLKGVDSTLKIQPAKLEDSAVYLCASSFNTGSSSYNSPLHFGNGTRLTVT.

The chain carries TRBV5-6 and TRBJ2-7; TRBD1 is a possible D gene (6 bases). The CDR3 spans 13 residues. Trimming stripped 4 bases from V and 3 bases from J, with 11 bases between. CDR1 and CDR2 (germline): SGHDT, YYEEEE. This CDR3 is CASSRQDLYEQYF. The CDR3 bases are TGTGCCAGCAGCCGACAGGACCTCTACGAGCAGTACTTC.

V and J are TRBV2 and TRBJ2-3, with 10 positions matching TRBD1. Germline-derived CDR1 and CDR2 are SNHLY and FYNNEI. CDR3 length: 15 amino acids. V lost 8 bases and J lost 3; bases outside the gene matches: 8. CDR3 sequence (DNA): TGTGCCAGCCGGGACAGGGGAATGGTAACAGATACGCAGTATTTT. It specifies CASRDRGMVTDTQYF.

The chain links TRBV9 to TRBJ1-1, with D uncertain. Germline CDR1 reads SGDLS; CDR2 reads YYNGEE. The ends were cut back, 2 bases at V and 1 base at J, with 6 bases in the middle. The CDR3 covers 13 residues. Here the CDR3 reads CASSVKGNTEAFF. The CDR3 nucleotides read TGTGCCAGCAGCGTTAAGGGGAACACTGAAGCTTTCTTT.

This clone was seen a single time. The chain uses TRBV6-2 or TRBV6-3 and TRBJ2-2, with D maybe TRBD2 (5 bases). Germline CDR1 is MNHEY and CDR2 is SVGEGT. There are 16 residues in the CDR3. Trimming removed 10 bases from V and 7 bases from J, with 25 bases in between. Here the CDR3 reads CATSKPGGGFGGELFF. DNA for the CDR3: TGTGCCACCAGCAAACCCGGAGGTGGGTTTGGCGGGGAGCTGTTTTTT.

The chain joins TRBV12-3 or TRBV12-4 to TRBJ2-5; 9 positions agree with TRBD1. This CDR3 is 13 amino acids long. Unmatched junction bases numbered 2, after V lost 6 bases and J lost 3 bases. The CDR3 region has the DNA TGTGCCAGCAGCAGGACAGGGGAAGAGACCCAGTACTTC. Protein sequence: CASSRTGEETQYF.

The chain carries TRBV6-6 and TRBJ1-2, with TRBD1 as a possible D gene (5 bases). Per germline, CDR1 MNHNY and CDR2 SVGAGI (reference sequence). The CDR3 spans 13 residues. Trimming shortened V by 6 bases and J by 8 bases, and 16 bases separated the two germline ends. Here the CDR3 reads CASSPTGGGGYTF. The CDR3 nucleotides are TGTGCCAGCAGCCCAACAGGAGGAGGCGGCTACACCTTC.

The CDR3, as DNA: TGTGCCAGCAGGGGGGGCCTCTCTAATTCACCCCTCCACTTT. The encoded protein is CASRGGLSNSPLHF. The chain carries TRBV6-5 and TRBJ1-6; a possible D gene is TRBD1 (6 bases). The CDR3 consists of 14 residues. CDR1 and CDR2 (germline): MNHEY, SVGAGI. V was trimmed by 6 bases and J by 6 bases, leaving 12 bases between them.

This rearrangement joins TRBV4-1 to TRBJ2-1; 9 nucleotides agree with TRBD2. Germline V lookup: CDR1 MGHRA, CDR2 YSYEKL. Trimming removed 1 base from V and 8 bases from J; junction bases left unmatched: 6. The CDR3 runs to 15 residues. CDR3 DNA sequence: TGCGCCAGCAGCCAAGTGGGACTAGCTGGCGATGAGCAGTTCTTC. Its protein product is CASSQVGLAGDEQFF.

The chain couples TRBV30 to TRBJ2-3; D unclear. V shed 0 bases and J shed 6 bases, with 10 bases lying between them. Germline V gene data show CDR1 as GTSNPN and CDR2 as SVGIG (reference sequence). This CDR3 has 13 amino acids. The CDR3 protein is CAWSVSSLDTQYF. The CDR3 nucleotides read TGTGCCTGGAGTGTATCTTCTTTGGATACGCAGTATTTT. Supplemented by reference TRBV30 and TRBJ2-3, the full variable domain reads SQTIHQWPATLVQPVGSPLSLECTVEGTSNPNLYWYRQAAGRGLQLLFYSVGIGQISSEVPQNLSASRPQDRQFILSSKKLLLSDSGFYLCAWSVSSLDTQYFGPGTRLTVL.

This chain joins TRBV29-1 and TRBJ2-1; either TRBD1 or TRBD2 may supply D (5 bases each). The germline V and J ends were trimmed by 4 bases and 8 bases, with 12 bases remaining between them. The CDR3 covers 12 residues. Germline V gene data show CDR1 as SQVTM and CDR2 as ANQGSEA. The CDR3 nucleotides read TGCAGCGTTGTCGAGGGGACGGATGAGCAGTTCTTC. The encoded protein is CSVVEGTDEQFF.